This T cell receptor beta chain originates from a study of memory CD4+ T cells and cytomegalovirus serostatus. Germline V gene lookup returns CDR1 MDHEN and CDR2 SYDVKM. V shed 6 bases and J shed 2 bases, with 5 bases lying between them. CDR3 length: 12 residues. In its sample, this clone was seen once. The sort gate was single viable CD3+CD4+CD8-CD45RO+ cells for memory CD4+ T cells. The assay was immunoSEQ multiplex PCR, and TCRdb's table has in-frame clones only and misses some. The table shows about 56,000 clones, with roughly 82% occurring only once. This TCR derives from an adult in good health and CMV-seronegative. Input material: memory CD4+ T cells from blood. This rearrangement joins TRBV28 to TRBJ1-5; D is uncertain. CDR3 in amino acids: CASRVGNQPQHF. The CDR3 nucleotides are TGTGCCAGCAGGGTGGGCAATCAGCCCCAGCATTTT.